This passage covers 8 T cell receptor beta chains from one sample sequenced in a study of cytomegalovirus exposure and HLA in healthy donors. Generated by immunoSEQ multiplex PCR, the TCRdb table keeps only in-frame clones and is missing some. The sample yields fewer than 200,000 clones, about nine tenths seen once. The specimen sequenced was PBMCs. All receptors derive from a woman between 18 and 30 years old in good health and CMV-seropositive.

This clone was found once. CDR3 region: CASGREKIAGGPYEQYF. In nucleotides, the CDR3 is TGTGCTAGTGGCAGAGAGAAAATAGCGGGAGGGCCGTACGAGCAGTACTTC. The gene calls are TRBV12-5 and TRBJ2-7; TRBD2 matches 11 bases. The germline gives CDR1 LGHNT, CDR2 FRNRAP. The CDR3 has 17 residues. The ends lost 6 bases at V and 4 bases at J; junction bases unmatched: 14.

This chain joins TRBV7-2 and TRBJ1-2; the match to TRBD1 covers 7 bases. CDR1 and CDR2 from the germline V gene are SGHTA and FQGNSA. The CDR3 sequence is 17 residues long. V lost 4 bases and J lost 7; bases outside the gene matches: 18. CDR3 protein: CASSSHHRQGTVSGYTF. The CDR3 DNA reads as TGTGCCAGCAGCTCCCACCATCGACAGGGTACCGTTTCTGGCTACACCTTC.

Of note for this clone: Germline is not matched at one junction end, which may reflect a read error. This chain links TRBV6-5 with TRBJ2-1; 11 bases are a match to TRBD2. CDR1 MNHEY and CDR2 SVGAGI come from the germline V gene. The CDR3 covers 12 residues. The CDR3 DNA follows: TGTGCCAGCTGGGTCCCGGGACTAGCGGAGGTCTTC. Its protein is CASWVPGLAEVF.

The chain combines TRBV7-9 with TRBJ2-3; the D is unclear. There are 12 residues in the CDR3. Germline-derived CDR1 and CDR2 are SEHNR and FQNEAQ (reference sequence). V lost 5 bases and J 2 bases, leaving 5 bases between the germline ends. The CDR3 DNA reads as TGTGCCAGCAGCCCGTTCACAGATACGCAGTATTTT. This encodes CASSPFTDTQYF.

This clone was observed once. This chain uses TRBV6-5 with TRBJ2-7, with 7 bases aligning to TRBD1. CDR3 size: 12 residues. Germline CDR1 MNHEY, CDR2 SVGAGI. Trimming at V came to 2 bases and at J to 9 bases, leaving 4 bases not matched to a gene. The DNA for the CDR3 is TGTGCCAGCAGTTACGACAGGGTTCGGCAGTACTTC. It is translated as CASSYDRVRQYF.

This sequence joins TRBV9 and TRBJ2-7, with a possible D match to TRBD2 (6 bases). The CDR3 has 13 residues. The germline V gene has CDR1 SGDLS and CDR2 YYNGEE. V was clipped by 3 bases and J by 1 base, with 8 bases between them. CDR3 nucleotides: TGTGCCAGCAGCGGGAGGGTTTCCTACGAGCAGTACTTC. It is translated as CASSGRVSYEQYF.

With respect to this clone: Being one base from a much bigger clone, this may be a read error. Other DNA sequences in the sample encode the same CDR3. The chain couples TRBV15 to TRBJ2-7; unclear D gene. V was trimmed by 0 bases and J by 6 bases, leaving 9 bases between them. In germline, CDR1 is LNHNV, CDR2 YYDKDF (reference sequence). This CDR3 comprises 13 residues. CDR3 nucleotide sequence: TGTGCCACCAGCAGAGACCCCCTAGGCGAGCAGTACTTC. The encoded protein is CATSRDPLGEQYF.

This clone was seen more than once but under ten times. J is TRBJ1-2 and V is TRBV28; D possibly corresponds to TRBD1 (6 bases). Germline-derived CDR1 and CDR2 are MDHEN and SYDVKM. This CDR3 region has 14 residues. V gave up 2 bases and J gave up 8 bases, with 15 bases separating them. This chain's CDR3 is CASSLPGESGGYTF. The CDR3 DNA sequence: TGTGCCAGCAGTTTACCAGGGGAATCGGGGGGCTACACCTTC.